The rows below give T cell receptor beta chains drawn from one sample of a study of shared clonotypes between healthy human individuals. Profiling relied on immunoSEQ multiplex PCR, and the TCRdb table lists in-frame clones only, not all of them. The table includes fewer than 1 million clones, about 97% detected once. The sample was naive CD8+ T cells sorted from blood. The receptors derive from a man aged 25 to 40 in good health. Each CDR3 is given with its conserved first and last residue. Fields, in order: J gene, clone size, D gene, V gene, CDR3 protein, CDR3 DNA. A D gene is named only where the DNA matches it firmly. Size values are once, few and many counts, or a class for expanded clones, and some rows have none.

j_call: TRBJ1-2; clone_size: .; d_call: .; v_call: TRBV7-9; cdr3_aa: CASSLSSDGYTF; cdr3_nt: TGTGCCAGCAGCTTAAGCTCCGATGGCTACACCTTC
j_call: TRBJ2-2; clone_size: .; d_call: TRBD2; v_call: TRBV5-6; cdr3_aa: CASSSSGNTGELFF; cdr3_nt: TGTGCCAGCAGCTCTAGCGGGAACACCGGGGAGCTGTTTTTT
j_call: TRBJ2-7; clone_size: .; d_call: TRBD2; v_call: TRBV27; cdr3_aa: CASSPILAGRYEQYF; cdr3_nt: TGTGCCAGTTCACCGATACTAGCGGGCCGCTACGAGCAGTACTTC
j_call: TRBJ2-7; clone_size: .; d_call: .; v_call: TRBV28; cdr3_aa: CASSIDPESYEQYF; cdr3_nt: TGTGCCAGCAGTATCGACCCAGAAAGCTACGAGCAGTACTTC
j_call: TRBJ2-1; clone_size: .; d_call: .; v_call: TRBV16; cdr3_aa: CASSQYQVNEQFF; cdr3_nt: TGTGCCAGCAGCCAATACCAAGTGAATGAGCAGTTCTTC
j_call: TRBJ1-1; clone_size: once; d_call: .; v_call: TRBV27; cdr3_aa: CASGAVNTEAFF; cdr3_nt: TGTGCCAGCGGGGCGGTGAACACTGAAGCTTTCTTT
j_call: TRBJ2-5; clone_size: .; d_call: TRBD1; v_call: TRBV5-6; cdr3_aa: CASSSGTGKETQYF; cdr3_nt: TGTGCCAGCAGCTCAGGGACAGGAAAAGAGACCCAGTACTTC
j_call: TRBJ2-2; clone_size: .; d_call: .; v_call: TRBV7-3; cdr3_aa: CASSAQLNTGELFF; cdr3_nt: TGTGCCAGCAGCGCACAGCTGAACACCGGGGAGCTGTTTTTT
j_call: TRBJ1-5; clone_size: .; d_call: .; v_call: TRBV13; cdr3_aa: CASSLRANGYRNQPQHF; cdr3_nt: TGTGCCAGCAGCTTAAGGGCAAACGGCTATCGGAATCAGCCCCAGCATTTT
j_call: TRBJ2-2; clone_size: .; d_call: .; v_call: TRBV7-9; cdr3_aa: CASSLVGTPYTGELFF; cdr3_nt: TGTGCCAGCAGCTTAGTAGGGACTCCTTACACCGGGGAGCTGTTTTTT
j_call: TRBJ2-2; clone_size: once; d_call: TRBD2; v_call: TRBV11-2; cdr3_aa: CASSLEPAGATGELFF; cdr3_nt: TGTGCCAGCAGCTTAGAACCAGCGGGAGCCACCGGGGAGCTGTTTTTT
j_call: TRBJ1-3; clone_size: .; d_call: TRBD1; v_call: TRBV7-2; cdr3_aa: CASSRTGSGNTIYF; cdr3_nt: TGTGCCAGCAGCCGGACAGGGTCTGGAAACACCATATATTTT
j_call: TRBJ1-1; clone_size: .; d_call: .; v_call: TRBV28; cdr3_aa: CASSLATNTEAFF; cdr3_nt: TGTGCCAGCAGTTTAGCCACCAACACTGAAGCTTTCTTT
j_call: TRBJ2-2; clone_size: .; d_call: TRBD1; v_call: TRBV6-1; cdr3_aa: CASRPGQGNGELFF; cdr3_nt: TGTGCCAGCAGGCCGGGACAGGGGAACGGGGAGCTGTTTTTT
j_call: TRBJ2-2; clone_size: .; d_call: TRBD2; v_call: TRBV5-4; cdr3_aa: CASTPSTSGRGGELFF; cdr3_nt: TGTGCCAGCACCCCTTCGACTAGCGGGAGAGGCGGGGAGCTGTTTTTT
j_call: TRBJ2-7; clone_size: .; d_call: .; v_call: TRBV7-8; cdr3_aa: CASTPERGAARGYEQYF; cdr3_nt: TGTGCCAGCACCCCCGAGCGTGGAGCGGCGAGGGGCTACGAGCAGTACTTC
j_call: TRBJ2-1; clone_size: .; d_call: TRBD2; v_call: TRBV9; cdr3_aa: CASSPWTSGSSYNEQFF; cdr3_nt: TGTGCCAGCAGCCCATGGACTAGCGGGTCGTCCTACAATGAGCAGTTCTTC
j_call: TRBJ2-7; clone_size: .; d_call: .; v_call: TRBV5-4; cdr3_aa: CASSPRTETYEQYF; cdr3_nt: TGTGCCAGCAGCCCCCGGACGGAGACCTACGAGCAGTACTTC
j_call: TRBJ2-1; clone_size: .; d_call: .; v_call: TRBV11-2; cdr3_aa: CASSLVERRDNEQFF; cdr3_nt: TGTGCCAGCAGCTTAGTAGAGAGAAGGGACAATGAGCAGTTCTTC
j_call: TRBJ2-7; clone_size: .; d_call: .; v_call: TRBV7-2; cdr3_aa: CASSLPGGPREQYF; cdr3_nt: TGTGCCAGCAGCTTGCCCGGGGGGCCCAGGGAGCAGTACTTC
j_call: TRBJ1-2; clone_size: .; d_call: TRBD1; v_call: TRBV15; cdr3_aa: CATSRAGETGYYGYTF; cdr3_nt: TGTGCCACCAGCAGAGCAGGGGAGACAGGGTACTATGGCTACACCTTC
j_call: TRBJ2-1; clone_size: .; d_call: .; v_call: TRBV2; cdr3_aa: CASSEPLTGNEQFF; cdr3_nt: TGTGCCAGCAGTGAGCCCCTCACGGGGAATGAGCAGTTCTTC
j_call: TRBJ2-7; clone_size: .; d_call: .; v_call: TRBV10-3; cdr3_aa: CAISVGGVSPHEQYF; cdr3_nt: TGTGCCATCAGTGTTGGGGGTGTATCACCCCACGAGCAGTACTTC
j_call: TRBJ1-2; clone_size: .; d_call: TRBD1; v_call: TRBV29-1; cdr3_aa: CSVSGTAYGYTF; cdr3_nt: TGCAGCGTTTCCGGGACAGCCTATGGCTACACCTTC
j_call: TRBJ2-7; clone_size: .; d_call: TRBD1; v_call: TRBV28; cdr3_aa: CASSFETGIYEQYF; cdr3_nt: TGTGCCAGCAGTTTCGAGACAGGGATCTACGAGCAGTACTTC
j_call: TRBJ2-1; clone_size: .; d_call: .; v_call: TRBV5-1; cdr3_aa: CASSWVMGLNNEQFF; cdr3_nt: TGCGCCAGCAGCTGGGTAATGGGCTTAAACAATGAGCAGTTCTTC
j_call: TRBJ2-1; clone_size: .; d_call: TRBD1; v_call: TRBV15; cdr3_aa: CATSRGDRAHEQFF; cdr3_nt: TGTGCCACCAGCAGAGGGGACAGGGCCCATGAGCAGTTCTTC
j_call: TRBJ1-1; clone_size: .; d_call: .; v_call: TRBV6-5; cdr3_aa: CASSYMGAEAFF; cdr3_nt: TGTGCCAGCAGTTACATGGGCGCTGAAGCTTTCTTT
j_call: TRBJ2-5; clone_size: .; d_call: .; v_call: TRBV4-1; cdr3_aa: CASSQERTSETQYF; cdr3_nt: TGCGCCAGCAGCCAAGAAAGGACTTCAGAGACCCAGTACTTC
j_call: TRBJ1-1; clone_size: .; d_call: .; v_call: TRBV7-6; cdr3_aa: CASSRPTGRGRNTEAFF; cdr3_nt: TGTGCCAGCAGCCGACCCACTGGCCGGGGTAGGAACACTGAAGCTTTCTTT
j_call: TRBJ2-7; clone_size: .; d_call: .; v_call: TRBV19; cdr3_aa: CASSSAGSSYEQYF; cdr3_nt: TGTGCCAGTAGTTCCGCCGGGAGCTCCTACGAGCAGTACTTC
j_call: TRBJ1-1; clone_size: .; d_call: .; v_call: TRBV6-5; cdr3_aa: CASQTGSEAFF; cdr3_nt: TGTGCCAGCCAAACGGGGTCTGAAGCTTTCTTT
j_call: TRBJ2-1; clone_size: .; d_call: TRBD2; v_call: TRBV29-1; cdr3_aa: CSVEEGLADEQFF; cdr3_nt: TGCAGCGTTGAAGAGGGACTAGCGGATGAGCAGTTCTTC
j_call: TRBJ2-1; clone_size: .; d_call: .; v_call: TRBV4-1; cdr3_aa: CASSPGYPPGVGEQFF; cdr3_nt: TGCGCCAGCAGCCCCGGGTACCCGCCCGGCGTGGGTGAGCAGTTCTTC
j_call: TRBJ2-1; clone_size: .; d_call: TRBD2; v_call: TRBV2; cdr3_aa: CASSDSEGLMRESSYNEQFF; cdr3_nt: TGTGCCAGCAGTGACAGTGAGGGGCTGATGCGGGAGAGCTCCTACAATGAGCAGTTCTTC
j_call: TRBJ2-3; clone_size: .; d_call: .; v_call: TRBV7-9; cdr3_aa: CASSLPGAEDTQYF; cdr3_nt: TGTGCCAGCAGCCTACCCGGGGCAGAAGATACGCAGTATTTT
j_call: TRBJ1-1; clone_size: once; d_call: .; v_call: TRBV13; cdr3_aa: CASSLNRGEAFF; cdr3_nt: TGTGCCAGCAGCCTAAATCGGGGTGAAGCTTTCTTT
j_call: TRBJ2-1; clone_size: .; d_call: .; v_call: TRBV28; cdr3_aa: CASSRQFENPYNEQFF; cdr3_nt: TGTGCCAGCAGTCGACAGTTCGAGAATCCCTACAATGAGCAGTTCTTC
j_call: TRBJ2-4; clone_size: .; d_call: TRBD2; v_call: TRBV10-2; cdr3_aa: CASSNLEASGRASVIQYF; cdr3_nt: TGCGCCAGCAGCAATTTAGAGGCTAGCGGGAGGGCCTCGGTCATTCAGTACTTC
j_call: TRBJ1-2; clone_size: .; d_call: TRBD1; v_call: TRBV4-1; cdr3_aa: CASSLSPRTGSSYGYTF; cdr3_nt: TGCGCCAGCAGCCTCAGCCCTAGGACAGGGAGCAGCTATGGCTACACCTTC
j_call: TRBJ1-1; clone_size: .; d_call: .; v_call: TRBV6-5; cdr3_aa: CASSYSWESATEAFF; cdr3_nt: TGTGCCAGCAGTTACTCTTGGGAGTCGGCCACTGAAGCTTTCTTT
j_call: TRBJ2-7; clone_size: .; d_call: TRBD2; v_call: TRBV11-3; cdr3_aa: CASSRGTSGTYEQYF; cdr3_nt: TGTGCCAGCAGCCGCGGGACTAGCGGAACCTACGAGCAGTACTTC
j_call: TRBJ1-1; clone_size: .; d_call: .; v_call: TRBV30; cdr3_aa: CAWSLSGTEAFF; cdr3_nt: TGTGCCTGGAGTCTCTCGGGCACTGAAGCTTTCTTT
j_call: TRBJ2-7; clone_size: .; d_call: TRBD1; v_call: TRBV2; cdr3_aa: CASSVGTGPYEQYF; cdr3_nt: TGTGCCAGCAGTGTAGGGACAGGGCCTTACGAGCAGTACTTC
j_call: TRBJ2-1; clone_size: .; d_call: .; v_call: TRBV21-1; cdr3_aa: CASTDDLAGGLYNEQFF; cdr3_nt: TGTGCCAGCACCGATGATCTAGCGGGAGGCCTTTACAATGAGCAGTTCTTC
j_call: TRBJ1-1; clone_size: .; d_call: .; v_call: TRBV19; cdr3_aa: CASSNIQGVNTEAFF; cdr3_nt: TGTGCCAGTAGTAATATCCAAGGAGTGAACACTGAAGCTTTCTTT
j_call: TRBJ2-7; clone_size: .; d_call: TRBD2; v_call: TRBV7-9; cdr3_aa: CASSFSGRGAYEQYF; cdr3_nt: TGTGCCAGCAGCTTCAGCGGGAGAGGAGCCTACGAGCAGTACTTC
j_call: TRBJ2-2; clone_size: once; d_call: .; v_call: TRBV9; cdr3_aa: CASSVAAGSGTGELFF; cdr3_nt: TGTGCCAGCAGCGTAGCCGCAGGGTCCGGCACCGGGGAGCTGTTTTTT
j_call: TRBJ2-7; clone_size: .; d_call: TRBD2; v_call: TRBV15; cdr3_aa: CATSSPGTSGRAFHEQYF; cdr3_nt: TGTGCCACCAGCAGTCCCGGGACTAGCGGGAGGGCTTTCCACGAGCAGTACTTC
j_call: TRBJ2-3; clone_size: .; d_call: .; v_call: TRBV19; cdr3_aa: CASSQLSTDTQYF; cdr3_nt: TGTGCCAGTAGCCAGCTCAGCACAGATACGCAGTATTTT
j_call: TRBJ2-7; clone_size: .; d_call: .; v_call: TRBV6-5; cdr3_aa: CASSYTDSYEQYF; cdr3_nt: TGTGCCAGCAGTTACACGGACTCCTACGAGCAGTACTTC